Listed below are T cell receptor beta chains from one sample, sequenced in a study of blood T cell repertoires in COVID-19. TCRdb's copy holds only in-frame clones and misses some; the assay was immunoSEQ multiplex PCR. This table has about 120,000 clones, about 83% appearing once. Material: peripheral blood. These receptors originate from a woman aged 50 to 60 with acute or convalescent COVID-19. The CDR3 runs from the conserved cysteine through the conserved F or W. A D gene is named only where the DNA matches it firmly.

J gene: TRBJ2-5; V gene: TRBV7-2; D gene: NA; CDR3 DNA: TGTGCCAGCAGCATCCGGACAGACCAAGAGACCCAGTACTTC; CDR3 protein: CASSIRTDQETQYF
J gene: TRBJ2-3; V gene: TRBV11-2; D gene: NA; CDR3 DNA: TGTGCCAGCAGGTCTCCTAGCACAGATACGCAGTATTTT; CDR3 protein: CASRSPSTDTQYF
J gene: TRBJ1-3; V gene: TRBV15; D gene: NA; CDR3 DNA: TGTGCCACCAGCAGAGATCCAGGGGCAGGAAACACCATATATTTT; CDR3 protein: CATSRDPGAGNTIYF
J gene: TRBJ1-1; V gene: TRBV7-3; D gene: NA; CDR3 DNA: TGTGCCAGCAGCCTCCAAAGACAGGTATATCCTTTCTTT; CDR3 protein: CASSLQRQVYPFF
J gene: TRBJ1-1; V gene: TRBV7-9; D gene: NA; CDR3 DNA: TGTGCCAGCAGCTTAGGCAGCGTGAACACTGAAGCTTTCTTT; CDR3 protein: CASSLGSVNTEAFF
J gene: TRBJ2-3; V gene: TRBV14; D gene: NA; CDR3 DNA: TGTGCCAGCAGCCAACTGCGAGATACGCAGTATTTT; CDR3 protein: CASSQLRDTQYF
J gene: TRBJ1-5; V gene: TRBV11-2; D gene: NA; CDR3 DNA: TGTGCCAGCAGCTTAGATCGCGGGGCCCCGCCCCAGCATTTT; CDR3 protein: CASSLDRGAPPQHF
J gene: TRBJ1-5; V gene: TRBV5-1; D gene: TRBD1; CDR3 DNA: TGCGCCAGCAGTTACCGGGACAGGGGGTATCAGCCCCAGCATTTT; CDR3 protein: CASSYRDRGYQPQHF
J gene: TRBJ2-3; V gene: TRBV29-1; D gene: NA; CDR3 DNA: TGCAGCGCCGTCGGGTTATTAGGCACAGATACGCAGTATTTT; CDR3 protein: CSAVGLLGTDTQYF
J gene: TRBJ1-1; V gene: TRBV14; D gene: TRBD1; CDR3 DNA: TGTGCCAGCAGCCGACAGGGGGGCACTGAAGCTTTCTTT; CDR3 protein: CASSRQGGTEAFF
J gene: TRBJ1-6; V gene: TRBV6-5; D gene: TRBD1; CDR3 DNA: TGTGCCAGCATGATGAACAGGGGGTTAGATTCACCCCTCCACTTT; CDR3 protein: CASMMNRGLDSPLHF
J gene: TRBJ2-7; V gene: TRBV5-1; D gene: NA; CDR3 DNA: TGCGCCAGCAGCCGCCCGCGAGGCTACGAGCAGTACTTC; CDR3 protein: CASSRPRGYEQYF
J gene: TRBJ1-5; V gene: TRBV19; D gene: NA; CDR3 DNA: TGTGCCAGTAGTTACCTCACGGGGAGCAATCAGCCCCAGCATTTT; CDR3 protein: CASSYLTGSNQPQHF
J gene: TRBJ2-1; V gene: TRBV10-2; D gene: NA; CDR3 DNA: TGCGCCAGCAGTGAGTCGTTAGCCATTAATGAGCAGTTCTTC; CDR3 protein: CASSESLAINEQFF
J gene: TRBJ1-1; V gene: TRBV19; D gene: NA; CDR3 DNA: TGTGCCAGTAGTATAGGGTACAGGATCGACACTGAAGCTTTCTTT; CDR3 protein: CASSIGYRIDTEAFF
J gene: TRBJ1-5; V gene: TRBV6-5; D gene: NA; CDR3 DNA: TGTGCCAGCAGTTACGACAGCTATAGCAATCAGCCCCAGCATTTT; CDR3 protein: CASSYDSYSNQPQHF
J gene: TRBJ1-3; V gene: TRBV7-2; D gene: TRBD1; CDR3 DNA: TGTGCCAGCAGCGCAGGGACAGGGACTGGAAACACCATATATTTT; CDR3 protein: CASSAGTGTGNTIYF